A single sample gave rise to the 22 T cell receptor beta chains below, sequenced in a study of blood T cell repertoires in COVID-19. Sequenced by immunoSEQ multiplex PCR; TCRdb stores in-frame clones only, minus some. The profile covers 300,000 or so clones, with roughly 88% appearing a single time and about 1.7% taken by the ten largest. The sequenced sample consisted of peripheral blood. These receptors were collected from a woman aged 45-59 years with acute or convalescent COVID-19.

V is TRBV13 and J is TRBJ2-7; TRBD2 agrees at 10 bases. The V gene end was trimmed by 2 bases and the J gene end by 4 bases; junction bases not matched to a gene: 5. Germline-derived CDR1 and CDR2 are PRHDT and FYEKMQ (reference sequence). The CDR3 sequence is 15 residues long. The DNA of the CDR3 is TGTGCCAGCAGCTTACTACTAGCGGGATTATACGAGCAGTACTTC. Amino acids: CASSLLLAGLYEQYF.

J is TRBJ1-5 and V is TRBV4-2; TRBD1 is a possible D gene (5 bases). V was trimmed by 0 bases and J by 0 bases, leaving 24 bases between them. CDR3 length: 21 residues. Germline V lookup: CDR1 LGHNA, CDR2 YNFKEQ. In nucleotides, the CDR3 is TGTGCCAGCAGCCAAGATATTTTGGTGAGTGGCCGGGGGTATAGCAATCAGCCCCAGCATTTT. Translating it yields CASSQDILVSGRGYSNQPQHF.

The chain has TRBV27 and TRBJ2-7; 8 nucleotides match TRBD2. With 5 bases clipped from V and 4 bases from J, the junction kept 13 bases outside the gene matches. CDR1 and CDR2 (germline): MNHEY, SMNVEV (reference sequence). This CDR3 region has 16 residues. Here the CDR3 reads CASSPEPQREKYEQYF. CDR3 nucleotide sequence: TGTGCCAGCAGTCCCGAACCCCAGCGGGAGAAATACGAGCAGTACTTC.

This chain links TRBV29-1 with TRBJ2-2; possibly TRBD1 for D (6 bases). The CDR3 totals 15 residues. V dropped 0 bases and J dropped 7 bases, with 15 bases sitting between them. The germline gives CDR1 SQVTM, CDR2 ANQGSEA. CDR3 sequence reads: CSVEDRGVVGGELFF. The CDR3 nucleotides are TGCAGCGTTGAAGACAGGGGAGTGGTTGGCGGGGAGCTGTTTTTT.

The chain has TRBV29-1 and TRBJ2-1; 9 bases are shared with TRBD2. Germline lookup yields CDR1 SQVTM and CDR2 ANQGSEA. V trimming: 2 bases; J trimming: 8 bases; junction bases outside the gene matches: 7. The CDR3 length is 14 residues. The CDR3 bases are TGCAGCGTTGAACCGATAGCGGGAGTTTATGAGCAGTTCTTC. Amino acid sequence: CSVEPIAGVYEQFF.

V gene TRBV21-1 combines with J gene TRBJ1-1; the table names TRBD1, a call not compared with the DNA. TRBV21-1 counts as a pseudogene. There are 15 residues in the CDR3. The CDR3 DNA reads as TGTGCCAGCAGCCAAAGCAGGGTTTCGAACACTGAAGCTTTCTTT. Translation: CASSQSRVSNTEAFF.

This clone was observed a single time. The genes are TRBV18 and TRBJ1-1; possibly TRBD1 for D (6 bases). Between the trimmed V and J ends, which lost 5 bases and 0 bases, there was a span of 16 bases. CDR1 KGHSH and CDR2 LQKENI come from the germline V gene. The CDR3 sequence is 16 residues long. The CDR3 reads CASSFFTGGMNTEAFF. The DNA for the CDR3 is TGTGCCAGCTCATTCTTCACGGGGGGCATGAACACTGAAGCTTTCTTT. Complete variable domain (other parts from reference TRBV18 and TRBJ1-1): NAGVMQNPRHLVRRRGQEARLRCSPMKGHSHVYWYRQLPEEGLKFMVYLQKENIIDESGMPKERFSAEFPKEGPSILRIQQVVRGDSAAYFCASSFFTGGMNTEAFFGQGTRLTVV.

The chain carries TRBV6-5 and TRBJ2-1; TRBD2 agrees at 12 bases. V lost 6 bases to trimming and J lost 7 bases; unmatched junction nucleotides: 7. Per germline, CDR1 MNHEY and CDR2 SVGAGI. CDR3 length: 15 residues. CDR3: CASSALAGGPNEQFF. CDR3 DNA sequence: TGTGCCAGCAGCGCCCTAGCGGGAGGGCCTAATGAGCAGTTCTTC.

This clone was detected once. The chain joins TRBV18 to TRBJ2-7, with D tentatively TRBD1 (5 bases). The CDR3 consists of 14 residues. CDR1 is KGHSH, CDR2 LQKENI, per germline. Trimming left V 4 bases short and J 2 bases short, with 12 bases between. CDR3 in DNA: TGTGCCAGCTCACAACGGACAAGTACCTACGAGCAGTACTTC. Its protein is CASSQRTSTYEQYF.

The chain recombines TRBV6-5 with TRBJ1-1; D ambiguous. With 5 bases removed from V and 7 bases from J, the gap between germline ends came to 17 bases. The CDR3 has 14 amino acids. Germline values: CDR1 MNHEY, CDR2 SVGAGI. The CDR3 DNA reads TGTGCCAGCAGTCTACTGACTCGGGAAAGTGAAGCTTTCTTT. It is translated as CASSLLTRESEAFF.

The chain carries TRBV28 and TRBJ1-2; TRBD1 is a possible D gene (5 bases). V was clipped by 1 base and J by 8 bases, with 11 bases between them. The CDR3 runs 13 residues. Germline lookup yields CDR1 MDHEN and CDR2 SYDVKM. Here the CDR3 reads CASSLLVRAGYTF. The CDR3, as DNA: TGTGCCAGCAGTTTATTAGTCAGGGCCGGCTACACCTTC.

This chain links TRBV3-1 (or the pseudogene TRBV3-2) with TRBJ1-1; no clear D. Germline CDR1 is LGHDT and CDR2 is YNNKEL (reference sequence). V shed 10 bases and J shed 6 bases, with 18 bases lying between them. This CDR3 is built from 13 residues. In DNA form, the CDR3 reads TGTGCCATGTTTGCTCAGCTCAGCGCTGAAGCTTTCTTT. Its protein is CAMFAQLSAEAFF.

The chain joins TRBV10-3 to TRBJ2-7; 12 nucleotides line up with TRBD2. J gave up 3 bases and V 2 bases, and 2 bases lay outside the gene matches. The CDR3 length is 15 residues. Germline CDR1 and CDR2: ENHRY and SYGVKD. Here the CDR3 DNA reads TGTGCCATCAGTGAGCAGGGACTAGCGGGCTACGAGCAGTACTTC. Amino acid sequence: CAISEQGLAGYEQYF.

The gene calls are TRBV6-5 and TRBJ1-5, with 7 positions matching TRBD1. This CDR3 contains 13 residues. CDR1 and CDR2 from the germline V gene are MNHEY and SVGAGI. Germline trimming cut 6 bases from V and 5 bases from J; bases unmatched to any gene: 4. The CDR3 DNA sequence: TGTGCCAGCAGCCGGGACAGAGATCAGCCCCAGCATTTT. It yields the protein CASSRDRDQPQHF.

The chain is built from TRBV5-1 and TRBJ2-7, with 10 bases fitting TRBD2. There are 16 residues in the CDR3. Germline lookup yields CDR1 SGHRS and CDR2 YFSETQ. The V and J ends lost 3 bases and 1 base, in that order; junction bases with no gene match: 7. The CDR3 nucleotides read TGCGCCAGCAGCTCCTTAGCGGGAGGAGGATCCTACGAGCAGTACTTC. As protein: CASSSLAGGGSYEQYF.

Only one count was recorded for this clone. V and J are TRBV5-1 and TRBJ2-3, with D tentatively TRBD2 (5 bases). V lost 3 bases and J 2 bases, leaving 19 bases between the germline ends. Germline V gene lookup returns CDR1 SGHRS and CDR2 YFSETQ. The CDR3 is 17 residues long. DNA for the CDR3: TGCGCCAGCAGCTCCCGAACCTCTTCGGGGTACACAGATACGCAGTATTTT. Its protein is CASSSRTSSGYTDTQYF.

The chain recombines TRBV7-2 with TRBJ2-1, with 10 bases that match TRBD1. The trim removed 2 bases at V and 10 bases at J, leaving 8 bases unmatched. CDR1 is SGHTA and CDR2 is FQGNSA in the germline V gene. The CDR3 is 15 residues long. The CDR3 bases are TGTGCCAGCAGCTTATCCCGGGACAGGGGATCAGAGCAGTTCTTC. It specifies CASSLSRDRGSEQFF.

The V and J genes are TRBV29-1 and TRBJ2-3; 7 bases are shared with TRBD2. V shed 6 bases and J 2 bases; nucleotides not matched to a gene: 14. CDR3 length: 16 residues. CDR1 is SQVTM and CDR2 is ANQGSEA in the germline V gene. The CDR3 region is CSVPPRREFSTDTQYF. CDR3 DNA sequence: TGCAGCGTCCCCCCCCGGCGGGAGTTTTCCACAGATACGCAGTATTTT.

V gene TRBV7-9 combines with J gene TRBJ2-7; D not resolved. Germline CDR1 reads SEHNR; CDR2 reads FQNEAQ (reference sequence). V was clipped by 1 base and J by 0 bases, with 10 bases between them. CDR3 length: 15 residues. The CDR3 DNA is TGTGCCAGCAGCTTAGGCTCACAGCCCTCCTACGAGCAGTACTTC. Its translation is CASSLGSQPSYEQYF.

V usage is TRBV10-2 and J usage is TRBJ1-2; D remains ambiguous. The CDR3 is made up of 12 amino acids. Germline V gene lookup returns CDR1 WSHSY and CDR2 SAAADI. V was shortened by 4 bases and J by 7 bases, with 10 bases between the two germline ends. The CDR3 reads CASSVRGGGYTF. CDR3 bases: TGCGCCAGCAGTGTTCGTGGCGGTGGCTACACCTTC.

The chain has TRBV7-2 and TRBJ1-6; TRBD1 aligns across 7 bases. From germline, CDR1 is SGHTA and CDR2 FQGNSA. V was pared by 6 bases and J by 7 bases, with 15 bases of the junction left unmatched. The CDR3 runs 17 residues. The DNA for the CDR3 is TGTGCCAGCAGATCAGGGGGTGGCACAGGGACGAATTCACCCCTCCACTTT. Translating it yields CASRSGGGTGTNSPLHF. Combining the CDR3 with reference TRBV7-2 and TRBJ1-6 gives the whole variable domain GAGVSQSPSNKVTEKGKDVELRCDPISGHTALYWYRQSLGQGLEFLIYFQGNSAPDKSGLPSDRFSAERTGGSVSTLTIQRTQQEDSAVYLCASRSGGGTGTNSPLHFGNGTRLTVT.

The CDR3 region is CASSPYGTSASYEQYF. The CDR3 DNA is TGCGCCAGCAGCCCGTATGGGACTAGCGCCTCCTACGAGCAGTACTTC. The chain couples TRBV4-1 to TRBJ2-7; TRBD2 agrees at 10 bases. Germline V gene lookup returns CDR1 MGHRA and CDR2 YSYEKL. The CDR3 loop spans 16 amino acids. The trim removed 4 bases at V and 0 bases at J, leaving 6 bases unmatched.